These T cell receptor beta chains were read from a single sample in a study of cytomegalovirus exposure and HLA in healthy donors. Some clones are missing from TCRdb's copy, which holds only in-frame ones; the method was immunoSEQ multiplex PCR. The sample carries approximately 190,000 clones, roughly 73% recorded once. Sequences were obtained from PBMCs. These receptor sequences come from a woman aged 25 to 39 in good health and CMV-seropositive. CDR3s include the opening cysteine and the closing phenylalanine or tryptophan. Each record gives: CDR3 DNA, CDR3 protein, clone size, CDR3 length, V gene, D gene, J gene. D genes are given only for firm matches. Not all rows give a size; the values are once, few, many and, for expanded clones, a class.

TGTGCCTGGAGTGTAGTCAGGATGAACACTGAAGCTTTCTTT,CAWSVVRMNTEAFF,NA,14,TRBV30,NA,TRBJ1-1
TGTGCCAGCAGTGGGTACGGGAAGGGGAACACTGAAGCTTTCTTT,CASSGYGKGNTEAFF,NA,15,TRBV2,NA,TRBJ1-1
TGTGCCAGTAGAAGCTGGGGGGGGCAAATGAACACTGAAGCTTTCTTT,CASRSWGGQMNTEAFF,many,16,TRBV19,NA,TRBJ1-1
TGTGCCAGCTCTCCCGGGACAGGGGCATCCTACGAGCAGTACTTC,CASSPGTGASYEQYF,NA,15,TRBV18,TRBD1,TRBJ2-7
TGTGCCAGCAGCTCGTGGGTAGCGGGGGACGAGCAGTACTTC,CASSSWVAGDEQYF,NA,14,TRBV7-2,TRBD2,TRBJ2-7
TGCGCCAGCAGCTCCGGGACTAGCGGGACCGCGCACACCGGGGAGCTGTTTTTT,CASSSGTSGTAHTGELFF,NA,18,TRBV5-1,TRBD2,TRBJ2-2
TGTGCCAGCAGTTCCGGGACAGGGATTTATGGCTACACCTTC,CASSSGTGIYGYTF,NA,14,TRBV27,TRBD1,TRBJ1-2
TGTGCCAGCAGCAAGACTAGCGGGGGGAAGCCCAATGAGCAGTTCTTC,CASSKTSGGKPNEQFF,NA,16,TRBV7-9,TRBD2,TRBJ2-1
TGTGCCAGCAGCCCTAGCGGGGGAGGAGAGACCCAGTACTTC,CASSPSGGGETQYF,NA,14,TRBV7-9,TRBD2,TRBJ2-5
TGTGCCAGCACCGACAGGGGGCGACGGTACCAAGAGACCCAGTACTTC,CASTDRGRRYQETQYF,NA,16,TRBV6-6,TRBD1,TRBJ2-5
TGTGCCAGCAGACCGATGACAGGGAAAGATACGCAGTATTTT,CASRPMTGKDTQYF,NA,14,TRBV28,TRBD1,TRBJ2-3
TGTGCCAGCAGTGAAGCTATTGTCGATGAAAAACTGTTTTTT,CASSEAIVDEKLFF,NA,14,TRBV6-1,NA,TRBJ1-4
TGCGCCAGCAGCCAAAATAGCGATTGGGAGACCCAGTACTTC,CASSQNSDWETQYF,NA,14,TRBV4-1,NA,TRBJ2-5
TGTGCCAGCAGACGGGGACTTGAGAATGAGCAGTTCTTC,CASRRGLENEQFF,few,13,TRBV5-4,NA,TRBJ2-1
TGTGCCAGCAGCCCCTTACTCATCTTCGGGACAGATACGCAGTATTTT,CASSPLLIFGTDTQYF,NA,16,TRBV9,NA,TRBJ2-3
TGTGCCAGCAGTTTAGAGCCGGACAGGGACTCGGTCGGCTCCTACAATGAGCAGTTCTTC,CASSLEPDRDSVGSYNEQFF,once,20,TRBV27,TRBD1,TRBJ2-1
TGTGCCAGCAGTGCAGGGGGCTACTATGGCTACACCTTC,CASSAGGYYGYTF,NA,13,TRBV25-1,TRBD1,TRBJ1-2
TGCGCCAGCAGCCAAGGACTTGCTGGAGGCTACACCTTC,CASSQGLAGGYTF,NA,13,TRBV4-3,NA,TRBJ1-2
TGTGCCAGTTCCTTATTACTCACAGATACGCAGTATTTT,CASSLLLTDTQYF,NA,13,TRBV2,NA,TRBJ2-3
TGTGCCAGCAGCCGTACTCCAGGGCACACCGGGGAGCTGTTTTTT,CASSRTPGHTGELFF,NA,15,TRBV9,NA,TRBJ2-2
TGTGCCAGCAGCGTAGGTTCGAATGAGAACGGTGAGCAGTTCTTC,CASSVGSNENGEQFF,NA,15,TRBV9,NA,TRBJ2-1
TGTGCCAGCAGTTGGGGGTGGACTAGAAAGGCCAACGTCCTGACTTTC,CASSWGWTRKANVLTF,NA,16,TRBV28,TRBD2,TRBJ2-6
TGTGCCAGCAGCTATACTAGCGATGAGCAGTTCTTC,CASSYTSDEQFF,NA,12,TRBV7-2,TRBD2,TRBJ2-1
TGTGCCAGCAGTCCCGCCGGGACAGCAACTCAGCCCCAGCATTTT,CASSPAGTATQPQHF,NA,15,TRBV28,TRBD1,TRBJ1-5
TGTGCCAGCAGTTCGGGACTAGGACCCTACAATGAGCAGTTCTTC,CASSSGLGPYNEQFF,NA,15,TRBV6-5,TRBD2,TRBJ2-1
TGTGCCAGCAGCTTAGATAGGGGGCCCTATGGCTACACCTTC,CASSLDRGPYGYTF,NA,14,TRBV7-2,TRBD1,TRBJ1-2
TGTGCCACCAGCAGAGATAGGAAAGGGACTAGCACAGATACGCAGTATTTT,CATSRDRKGTSTDTQYF,NA,17,TRBV15,NA,TRBJ2-3
TGTGCCAGCAGCCATGGCGCCAGGGACACTAACTATGGCTACACCTTC,CASSHGARDTNYGYTF,NA,16,TRBV5-4,NA,TRBJ1-2
TGCAGCGCCGTGGAGGGGAACACTGAAGCTTTCTTT,CSAVEGNTEAFF,few,12,TRBV29-1,NA,TRBJ1-1
TGTGCCAGCAGCGACCTAGGTCTCGGGGAGCTGTTTTTT,CASSDLGLGELFF,few,13,TRBV2,NA,TRBJ2-2
TGTGCCAGCTCACCATACGGGGGGCAGAGAGATACGCAGTATTTT,CASSPYGGQRDTQYF,NA,15,TRBV18,NA,TRBJ2-3
TGTGCCAGCAGCATTCGGACAACGGGCAATGAAAAACTGTTTTTT,CASSIRTTGNEKLFF,NA,15,TRBV5-4,NA,TRBJ1-4
TGTGCCAGCTCACCAAACGGGGGGAATGGCTACACCTTC,CASSPNGGNGYTF,NA,13,TRBV18,NA,TRBJ1-2
TGCGCCAGCAGCCCGAACCCTGCGGGAGATGAGCAGTTCTTC,CASSPNPAGDEQFF,NA,14,TRBV5-1,TRBD2,TRBJ2-1
TGCGCCACTGTTGGGACAGGGGGCTTCGGGGAGCTGTTTTTT,CATVGTGGFGELFF,NA,14,TRBV10-2,TRBD1,TRBJ2-2
TGTGCCAGCAGCTTCGCTTGGGGGGGAGGGGGCACTGAAGCTTTCTTT,CASSFAWGGGGTEAFF,NA,16,TRBV5-5,NA,TRBJ1-1
TGTGCCAGCAGGCAAAGACTAGGAAACACCGGGGAGCTGTTTTTT,CASRQRLGNTGELFF,NA,15,TRBV7-2,NA,TRBJ2-2